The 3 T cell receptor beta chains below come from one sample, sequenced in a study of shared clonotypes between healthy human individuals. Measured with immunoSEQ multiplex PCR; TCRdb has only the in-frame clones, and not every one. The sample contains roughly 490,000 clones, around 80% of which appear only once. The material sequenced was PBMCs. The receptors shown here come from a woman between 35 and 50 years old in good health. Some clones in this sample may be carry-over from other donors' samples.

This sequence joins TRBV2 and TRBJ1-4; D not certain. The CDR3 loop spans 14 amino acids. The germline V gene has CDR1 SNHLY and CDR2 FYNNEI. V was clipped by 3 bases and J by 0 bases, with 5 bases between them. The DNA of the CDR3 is TGTGCCAGCAGTGATGTGGCAACTAATGAAAAACTGTTTTTT. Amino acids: CASSDVATNEKLFF.

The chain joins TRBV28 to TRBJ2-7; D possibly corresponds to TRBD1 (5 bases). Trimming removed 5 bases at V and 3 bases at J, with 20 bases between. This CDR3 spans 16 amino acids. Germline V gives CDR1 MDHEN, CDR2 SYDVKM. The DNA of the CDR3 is TGTGCCAGCAGTACCCTGGGAACCGGACAAAGCTACGAGCAGTACTTC. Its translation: CASSTLGTGQSYEQYF.

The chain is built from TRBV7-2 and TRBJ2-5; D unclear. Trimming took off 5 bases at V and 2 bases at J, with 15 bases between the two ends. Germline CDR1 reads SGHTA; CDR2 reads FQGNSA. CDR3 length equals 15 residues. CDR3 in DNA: TGTGCCAGCAGCCCCCTACGCGGTCGGCAAGAGACCCAGTACTTC. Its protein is CASSPLRGRQETQYF.